Shown below are 22 T cell receptor beta chains from a single sample sequenced in a study of cytomegalovirus exposure and HLA in healthy donors. A multiplex PCR was run with 60 Vbeta primers and 13 Jbeta primers. Produced via immunoSEQ multiplex PCR; TCRdb's table is partial and in-frame only. Of over 70,000 clones listed, 76% were seen once; the top ten hold just over 1.4%. The sequenced material came from PBMCs. All receptors derive from a male donor in good health and CMV-seronegative.

This clone has just a few counts. The chain links TRBV6-4 to TRBJ2-3, with 11 bases matching TRBD2. There are 15 residues in the CDR3. Losses at the gene ends were 4 bases for V and 1 base for J; bases not matched to a gene: 1. The germline V gene has CDR1 MRHNA and CDR2 SNTAGT. The CDR3 region has the DNA TGTGCCAGCAGTGTGACTAGCGGGGGCACAGATACGCAGTATTTT. It codes for CASSVTSGGTDTQYF.

The genes are TRBV7-2 and TRBJ1-1; 7 bases are a match to TRBD1. Per the germline V gene, CDR1 is SGHTA and CDR2 is FQGNSA. The CDR3 consists of 15 residues. The V and J ends lost 5 bases and 1 base, in that order; junction bases with no gene match: 7. The CDR3 is CASSGYRGGNTEAFF. The CDR3 DNA reads as TGTGCCAGCAGCGGCTACAGGGGAGGGAACACTGAAGCTTTCTTT.

This chain connects TRBV4-3 to TRBJ1-6, with 7 bases matching TRBD1. V lost 1 base, J lost 10 bases, and 10 bases stayed unmatched. The CDR3 sequence is 16 residues long. Per the germline V gene, CDR1 is LGHNA and CDR2 is YSLEER. The CDR3 loop is CASSQGYGRGASPLHF. In DNA, the CDR3 is TGCGCCAGCAGCCAAGGGTACGGCAGGGGGGCGTCACCCCTCCACTTT.

This chain uses TRBV20-1 with TRBJ1-1; no reliable D call. The length of the CDR3 is 11 residues. Per germline, CDR1 DFQATT and CDR2 SNEGSKA (reference sequence). V was shortened by 6 bases and J by 1 base, with 6 bases between the two germline ends. This CDR3 reads CSARQNTEAFF. In DNA form, the CDR3 reads TGCAGTGCAAGACAGAACACTGAAGCTTTCTTT.

V and J are TRBV5-1 and TRBJ2-5; 11 nucleotides agree with TRBD1. The J call may be faulty, since TRBJ2-7 better matches the DNA end. Germline V gene sequence: CDR1 SGHRS, CDR2 YFSETQ. This CDR3 spans 16 amino acids. The CDR3 DNA sequence: TGCGCCAGCAGCTTGATGCCGGGACAGGGGGCCTACGAGCAGTACTTC. Protein sequence: CASSLMPGQGAYEQYF.

The V and J genes are TRBV18 and TRBJ1-3; D is uncertain. The CDR3 runs 14 residues. Germline lookup yields CDR1 KGHSH and CDR2 LQKENI. Trimming removed 2 bases at V and 2 bases at J, with 7 bases between. The CDR3 DNA sequence: TGTGCCAGCTCACCATCTCTCCCTGGAAACACCATATATTTT. Its translation: CASSPSLPGNTIYF.

The chain couples TRBV19 to TRBJ2-1, with 10 bases aligning to TRBD2. The germline gives CDR1 LNHDA, CDR2 SQIVND (reference sequence). The ends lost 6 bases at V and 5 bases at J; junction bases unmatched: 4. The CDR3 is made up of 14 amino acids. The chain's CDR3 is CASRGLAANNEQFF. Here the CDR3 DNA reads TGTGCCAGTAGAGGACTAGCGGCTAACAATGAGCAGTTCTTC. The complete variable domain, with remaining parts taken from reference TRBV19 and TRBJ2-1, reads DGGITQSPKYLFRKEGQNVTLSCEQNLNHDAMYWYRQDPGQGLRLIYYSQIVNDFQKGDIAEGYSVSREKKESFPLTVTSAQKNPTAFYLCASRGLAANNEQFFGPGTRLTVL.

The J gene is TRBJ2-3, the V gene TRBV7-4; a weak D match, TRBD2 (6 bases). Germline-derived CDR1 and CDR2 are SGHVT and SQSDAQ. The CDR3 contains 15 residues. The ends were cut back, 7 bases at V and 1 base at J, with 15 bases in the middle. This CDR3 is CASIPLREGTDTQYF. CDR3 DNA sequence: TGTGCCAGCATCCCTTTAAGGGAGGGCACAGATACGCAGTATTTT.

There are a few counts of this clone. This chain uses TRBV28 with TRBJ1-2, with a weak D call TRBD1 (5 bases). Between the trimmed V and J ends, which lost 0 bases and 6 bases, there was a span of 23 bases. Germline V lookup: CDR1 MDHEN, CDR2 SYDVKM. This CDR3 has 18 residues. The CDR3 DNA follows: TGTGCCAGCAGTTTATGGCTCACAGGAAGCTTTGGAAAAAATGGCTACACCTTC. Residues: CASSLWLTGSFGKNGYTF.

The J gene is TRBJ2-3, the V gene TRBV7-2; D is unclear. V gave up 5 bases and J gave up 4 bases, with 10 bases separating them. This CDR3 has 13 residues. Germline CDR1 is SGHTA and CDR2 is FQGNSA. CDR3 nucleotide sequence: TGTGCCAGCAGCCCGCAGACTTCAGATACGCAGTATTTT. Translated, it gives CASSPQTSDTQYF.

This sequence joins TRBV9 and TRBJ2-7; 11 bases are shared with TRBD2. Germline assignment: CDR1 SGDLS and CDR2 YYNGEE. CDR3 length equals 15 residues. J lost 4 bases, V lost 4 bases, and 7 bases had no gene match. The CDR3: CASSPGTSGRYEQYF. CDR3 coding DNA: TGTGCCAGCAGCCCTGGGACTAGCGGAAGATACGAGCAGTACTTC.

This clone came up a few times. The rearrangement joins TRBV30 to TRBJ2-1, with 10 bases lining up with TRBD1. This CDR3 comprises 13 residues. Per germline, CDR1 GTSNPN and CDR2 SVGIG (reference sequence). With 4 bases clipped from V and 8 bases from J, the junction kept 5 bases outside the gene matches. The DNA for the CDR3 is TGTGCCTGGAAGGGGGACAGGGGCTATGAGCAGTTCTTC. Translating it yields CAWKGDRGYEQFF.

This chain connects TRBV28 to TRBJ1-6, with TRBD1 as a possible D gene (5 bases). Germline V lookup: CDR1 MDHEN, CDR2 SYDVKM. With 4 bases removed from V and 3 bases from J, the gap between germline ends came to 7 bases. The CDR3 is 14 residues long. In DNA, the CDR3 is TGTGCCAGCAGTTCGACAGACTATAATTCACCCCTCCACTTT. Translation gives CASSSTDYNSPLHF.

The chain links TRBV9 to TRBJ2-7; unclear D gene. The germline gives CDR1 SGDLS, CDR2 YYNGEE. Trimming took off 4 bases at V and 2 bases at J, with 16 bases between the two ends. CDR3 length: 15 residues. The DNA of the CDR3 is TGTGCCAGCAGCCCCGAGGCCTACCGGCCCTACGAGCAGTACTTC. Translation gives CASSPEAYRPYEQYF.

V and J are TRBV4-3 and TRBJ1-2; the D is unclear. V was cut by 0 bases and J by 7 bases, with 21 bases left in between. CDR1 and CDR2 (germline): LGHNA, YSLEER. The CDR3 runs to 17 residues. The CDR3 spells CASSQDLVVTGSAGYTF. The CDR3 nucleotides are TGCGCCAGCAGCCAAGATCTTGTGGTTACGGGGTCGGCTGGCTACACCTTC.

The genes are TRBV5-6 and TRBJ1-2, with TRBD1 identical over 8 bases. This CDR3 contains 15 residues. V shed 7 bases and J 0 bases; nucleotides not matched to a gene: 8. The germline CDR1 and CDR2 sequences are SGHDT and YYEEEE. The CDR3 DNA reads as TGTGCCAGCTCGTACTTGACAGGGGCTAACTATGGCTACACCTTC. Protein sequence: CASSYLTGANYGYTF. Supplemented by reference TRBV5-6 and TRBJ1-2, the full variable domain reads DAGVTQSPTHLIKTRGQQVTLRCSPKSGHDTVSWYQQALGQGPQFIFQYYEEEERQRGNFPDRFSGHQFPNYSSELNVNALLLGDSALYLCASSYLTGANYGYTFGSGTRLTVV.

The chain carries TRBV6-5 and TRBJ2-3, with a possible D match to TRBD2 (5 bases). V was shortened by 6 bases and J by 3 bases, with 10 bases between the two germline ends. The CDR3 is 13 residues long. Germline V gene sequence: CDR1 MNHEY, CDR2 SVGAGI. The CDR3 here is CASRSPGTDTQYF. In DNA form, the CDR3 reads TGTGCCAGCAGATCTCCGGGGACAGATACGCAGTATTTT.

This sequence joins TRBV10-3 and TRBJ1-2; 10 nucleotides match TRBD1. CDR1 ENHRY and CDR2 SYGVKD come from the germline V gene. This CDR3 has 15 residues. The V segment lost 5 bases and the J segment 5 bases; nucleotides outside the gene matches: 8. In nucleotides, the CDR3 is TGTGCCATCAGTTTAGGGACAGGGGAAATATATGGCTACACCTTC. This translates into CAISLGTGEIYGYTF.

This chain links TRBV9 with TRBJ2-1; 9 nucleotides line up with TRBD2. The CDR3 extends over 16 amino acids. V shed 1 base and J 7 bases; nucleotides not matched to a gene: 9. Germline V gene lookup returns CDR1 SGDLS and CDR2 YYNGEE. CDR3 sequence reads: CASSVPESGRQNEQFF. CDR3 nucleotide sequence: TGTGCCAGCAGCGTACCTGAGAGCGGGAGGCAAAATGAGCAGTTCTTC.

This clone has only a few counts. The chain links TRBV6-5 to TRBJ1-1; D remains unclear. This CDR3 contains 12 residues. Trimming took off 6 bases at V and 4 bases at J, with 9 bases between the two ends. Germline values: CDR1 MNHEY, CDR2 SVGAGI. CDR3 nucleotide sequence: TGTGCCAGCAGGGACGAGGGCACTGAAGCTTTCTTT. It is translated as CASRDEGTEAFF.

The CDR3, as DNA: TGTGCCAGCTACGACCGGAGGGATACTTTCTTT. It is translated as CASYDRRDTFF. The V and J genes are TRBV28 and TRBJ1-1; D gene ambiguous. The CDR3 extends over 11 amino acids. Germline-derived CDR1 and CDR2 are MDHEN and SYDVKM. The V and J ends lost 8 bases and 12 bases respectively, with 16 bases between them.

This chain joins TRBV5-1 and TRBJ2-1; TRBD1 matches 8 bases. Germline trimming cut 0 bases from V and 10 bases from J; bases unmatched to any gene: 6. Germline V gives CDR1 SGHRS, CDR2 YFSETQ. This CDR3 has 14 amino acids. CDR3 residues: CASSLGSGGGEQFF. The CDR3 DNA sequence: TGCGCCAGCAGCTTGGGATCAGGGGGCGGGGAGCAGTTCTTC. Using reference TRBV5-1 and TRBJ2-1 for the parts outside the CDR3, the full variable domain is KAGVTQTPRYLIKTRGQQVTLSCSPISGHRSVSWYQQTPGQGLQFLFEYFSETQRNKGNFPGRFSGRQFSNSRSEMNVSTLELGDSALYLCASSLGSGGGEQFFGPGTRLTVL.